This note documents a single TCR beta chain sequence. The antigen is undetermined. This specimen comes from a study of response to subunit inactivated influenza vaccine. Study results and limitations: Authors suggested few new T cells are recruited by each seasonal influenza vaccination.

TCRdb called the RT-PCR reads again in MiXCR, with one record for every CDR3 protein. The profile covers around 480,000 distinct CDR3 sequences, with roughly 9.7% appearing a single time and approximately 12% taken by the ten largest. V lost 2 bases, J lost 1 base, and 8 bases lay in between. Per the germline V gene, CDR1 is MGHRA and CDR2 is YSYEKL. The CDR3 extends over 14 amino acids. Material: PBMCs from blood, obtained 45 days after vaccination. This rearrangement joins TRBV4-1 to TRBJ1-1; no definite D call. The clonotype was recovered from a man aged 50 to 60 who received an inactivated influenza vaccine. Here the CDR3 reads CASSQSGPNTEAFF. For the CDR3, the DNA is TGCGCCAGCAGCCAATCCGGACCGAACACTGAAGCTTTCTTT.